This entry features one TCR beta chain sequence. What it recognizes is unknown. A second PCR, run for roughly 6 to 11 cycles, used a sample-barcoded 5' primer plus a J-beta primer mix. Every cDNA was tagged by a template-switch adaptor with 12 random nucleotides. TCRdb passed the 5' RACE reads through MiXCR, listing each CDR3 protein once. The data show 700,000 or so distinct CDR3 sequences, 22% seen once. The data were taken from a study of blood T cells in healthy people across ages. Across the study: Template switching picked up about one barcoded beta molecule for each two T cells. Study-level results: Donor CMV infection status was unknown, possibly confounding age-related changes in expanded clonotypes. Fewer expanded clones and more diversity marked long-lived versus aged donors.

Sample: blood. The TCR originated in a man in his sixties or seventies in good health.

CDR3 sequence reads: CASSYFLGGQPSANYGYTF. The DNA of the CDR3 is TGTGCCAGCAGTTACTTCCTAGGGGGACAGCCCTCAGCTAACTATGGCTACACCTTC. The V call is TRBV6-5, the J call TRBJ1-2; the match to TRBD1 covers 7 bases. This CDR3 has 19 amino acids. The V and J ends lost 1 base and 0 bases, in that order; junction bases with no gene match: 14. From germline, CDR1 is MNHEY and CDR2 SVGAGI.